The clone carrying this TCR beta chain was detected a few times. The data originate from a study of blood T cell repertoires in COVID-19. Whole-study context: COVID-19 samples collected from the United States, Italy and Spain covered acute and convalescent phases.

Germline lookup yields CDR1 LNHNV and CDR2 YYDKDF (reference sequence). This CDR3 has 17 residues. The junction had 10 bases not matched to a gene; V was cut back by 5 bases and J by 5 bases. Profiling relied on immunoSEQ multiplex PCR, and the TCRdb table lists in-frame clones only, not all of them. The sample records more than 85,000 clones, about 83% being singletons. The sequencing sample was made of peripheral blood. The chain uses TRBV15 and TRBJ1-6; TRBD1 agrees at 9 bases. The sequence was obtained from a man aged 35 to 55 with active or convalescent COVID-19. The CDR3 loop reads CATSLWDRALNNSPLHF. The CDR3 DNA follows: TGTGCCACCAGCCTATGGGACAGGGCATTAAATAATTCACCCCTCCACTTT.